Presented here are 30 T cell receptor beta chains from one specimen sequenced in a study of shared clonotypes between healthy human individuals. Only in-frame clones appear in the TCRdb table, and some are missing; sequencing was by immunoSEQ multiplex PCR. The sample includes about 700,000 clones, about 92% of them seen just once. The naive CD8 subset, CD45RO-negative cells positively selected for CCR7, excluded terminally differentiated effector memory CD45RA+ cells. Source material: naive CD8+ T cells sorted from blood. The receptor set was obtained from a man aged 25 to 40 in good health.

This clone was detected once. The chain employs TRBV27 and TRBJ2-7, with no clear D. The CDR3 spans 14 residues. Trimming removed 2 bases at V and 0 bases at J, with 8 bases between. CDR1 is MNHEY and CDR2 is SMNVEV in the germline V gene (reference sequence). As DNA, the CDR3 is TGTGCCAGCAGTTTAGGGCCCGTCTCCTACGAGCAGTACTTC. Protein product: CASSLGPVSYEQYF.

The rearrangement uses TRBV28 and TRBJ2-1; the match to TRBD2 covers 10 bases. The CDR3 is 15 amino acids. Trimming cost V 5 bases and J 7 bases; bases outside gene matches: 8. Germline loops: CDR1 MDHEN, CDR2 SYDVKM. In nucleotides, the CDR3 is TGTGCCAGCAGTCCCCAGCGGGAGGGGGATAATGAGCAGTTCTTC. This encodes CASSPQREGDNEQFF.

This clone was picked up one time. V and J are TRBV7-9 and TRBJ2-1; 12 nucleotides agree with TRBD2. The CDR3 extends over 17 amino acids. Germline values: CDR1 SEHNR, CDR2 FQNEAQ (reference sequence). With 4 bases clipped from V and 9 bases from J, the junction kept 13 bases outside the gene matches. For the CDR3, the DNA is TGTGCCAGCAGCTCGCCAGCCCTAGCGGGAGGGCCTGCTGAGCAGTTCTTC. This gives the protein CASSSPALAGGPAEQFF. Using reference TRBV7-9 and TRBJ2-1 for the parts outside the CDR3, the full variable domain is DTGVSQNPRHKITKRGQNVTFRCDPISEHNRLYWYRQTLGQGPEFLTYFQNEAQLEKSRLLSDRFSAERPKGSFSTLEIQRTEQGDSAMYLCASSSPALAGGPAEQFFGPGTRLTVL.

This chain links TRBV5-8 with TRBJ2-7, with D perhaps TRBD2 (5 bases). V was shortened by 2 bases and J by 4 bases, with 13 bases between the two germline ends. Per the germline V gene, CDR1 is SGHTS and CDR2 is YDEGEE. This CDR3 has 14 residues. The CDR3 is CASSLEGSGYEQYF. CDR3 coding DNA: TGTGCCAGCAGCTTAGAGGGATCGGGTTACGAGCAGTACTTC.

The CDR3 loop reads CASSVAAFTYEQYF. The CDR3 DNA sequence: TGTGCCAGCAGCGTAGCAGCGTTCACCTACGAGCAGTACTTC. The rearrangement joins TRBV9 to TRBJ2-7; unclear D gene. Per germline, CDR1 SGDLS and CDR2 YYNGEE. This CDR3 contains 14 residues. Trimming cost V 0 bases and J 2 bases, with 9 bases left between them.

The chain employs TRBV29-1 and TRBJ1-2; 7 nucleotides align to TRBD1. The CDR3 has 13 amino acids. Germline CDR1 reads SQVTM; CDR2 reads ANQGSEA. V lost 6 bases and J lost 5; bases outside the gene matches: 9. The CDR3 DNA follows: TGCAGCGTACCGGACCCAGGGGGGTATGGCTACACCTTC. Protein sequence: CSVPDPGGYGYTF.

As concerns this clone: A much larger clone sits a single nucleotide away, making a read error possible. J is TRBJ2-6 and V is TRBV11-2; D gene ambiguous. This CDR3 has 15 residues. From germline, CDR1 is SGHAT and CDR2 FQNNGV. Trimming left V 4 bases short and J 0 bases short, with 7 bases between. CDR3 loop: CASSSDTSGANVLTF. The DNA of the CDR3 is TGTGCCAGCAGCTCCGACACCTCTGGGGCCAACGTCCTGACTTTC.

CDR3 sequence: CASSSGRTIYF. CDR3 in DNA: TGTGCCAGCAGTTCCGGACGCACCATATATTTT. The genes are TRBV11-2 and TRBJ1-3; unclear D gene. The CDR3 covers 11 residues. V lost 6 bases and J 9 bases, leaving 9 bases between the germline ends. Germline V CDR1 and CDR2: SGHAT, FQNNGV.

In DNA, the CDR3 is TGTGCCGTTCATGTCATGAACACTGAAGCTTTCTTT. Its translation: CAVHVMNTEAFF. The genes are TRBV2 and TRBJ1-1, with D unresolved. The CDR3 covers 12 residues. Germline CDR1 reads SNHLY; CDR2 reads FYNNEI. Trimming left V 11 bases short and J 0 bases short, with 10 bases between.

This clone was seen a few times. The rearrangement links TRBV5-1 to TRBJ2-1; 9 nucleotides align to TRBD1. From germline, CDR1 is SGHRS and CDR2 YFSETQ. Losses at the gene ends were 1 base for V and 5 bases for J; bases not matched to a gene: 4. The CDR3 consists of 15 residues. CDR3 sequence: CASSLRTGVNNEQFF. The CDR3 coding sequence is TGCGCCAGCAGCTTGAGGACAGGGGTGAACAATGAGCAGTTCTTC.

This chain links TRBV27 with TRBJ2-7; TRBD1 might be the D (6 bases). V lost 5 bases and J 2 bases, leaving 13 bases between the germline ends. This CDR3 contains 14 residues. The germline CDR1 and CDR2 sequences are MNHEY and SMNVEV (reference sequence). The CDR3 DNA reads as TGTGCCAGCAGTACCAGGGGCTTTGCCTACGAGCAGTACTTC. Protein product: CASSTRGFAYEQYF.

This chain connects TRBV10-3 to TRBJ2-1; perhaps TRBD2 as D (6 bases). The CDR3 totals 12 residues. Germline V gives CDR1 ENHRY, CDR2 SYGVKD. Trimming left V 2 bases short and J 13 bases short, with 12 bases between. The DNA for the CDR3 is TGTGCCATCAGTGAGGGCTCACTAGCACAGTTCTTC. This codes for CAISEGSLAQFF.

The chain links TRBV19 to TRBJ2-7; D might be TRBD1 or TRBD2, each matching 6 bases. The CDR3 has 15 amino acids. V lost 10 bases and J 5 bases, leaving 24 bases between the germline ends. CDR1 LNHDA and CDR2 SQIVND come from the germline V gene (reference sequence). The CDR3 spells CATSQEGDLTDEQYF. The CDR3 DNA is TGTGCCACCTCTCAGGAGGGGGATCTTACTGACGAGCAGTACTTC.

This chain links TRBV29-1 with TRBJ2-7; 11 nucleotides match TRBD2. The CDR3 has 14 amino acids. V was clipped by 2 bases and J by 2 bases; unmatched bases: 2. The V gene's germline CDR1 is SQVTM and CDR2 ANQGSEA. This CDR3 is CSVEPSGRPYEQYF. DNA for the CDR3: TGCAGCGTTGAACCTAGCGGGAGGCCCTACGAGCAGTACTTC.

V is TRBV27 and J is TRBJ2-1; D is unclear. The CDR3 is 13 amino acids. V gave up 5 bases and J gave up 2 bases, with 7 bases separating them. Per germline, CDR1 MNHEY and CDR2 SMNVEV (reference sequence). The CDR3 region is CASSRSTYNEQFF. The CDR3 DNA follows: TGTGCCAGCAGTCGCTCTACCTACAATGAGCAGTTCTTC.

This clone was recorded a few times. This sequence joins TRBV28 and TRBJ2-7; no reliable D call. The CDR3 totals 12 residues. Trimming shortened V by 8 bases and J by 4 bases, and 12 bases separated the two germline ends. Germline V gene sequence: CDR1 MDHEN, CDR2 SYDVKM. The CDR3: CASPNTEYEQYF. The CDR3, as DNA: TGTGCCAGCCCCAATACGGAGTACGAGCAGTACTTC.

The chain joins TRBV29-1 to TRBJ2-7; 9 bases fit TRBD1. There are 16 residues in the CDR3. Germline V gene sequence: CDR1 SQVTM, CDR2 ANQGSEA. Unmatched junction bases numbered 13, after V lost 2 bases and J lost 5 bases. CDR3 residues: CSVELRDRETRDEQYF. CDR3 DNA: TGCAGCGTTGAACTCCGGGACAGGGAGACCCGGGACGAGCAGTACTTC.

This clone has a single count. The chain employs TRBV5-5 and TRBJ1-1, with a tentative D call TRBD1 (5 bases). Germline V gene lookup returns CDR1 SGHKS and CDR2 YYEKEE (reference sequence). The CDR3 spans 17 residues. V was clipped by 3 bases and J by 0 bases, with 18 bases between them. CDR3 nucleotides: TGTGCCAGCAGCTGGAGGGACGGCTCGATTATGAACACTGAAGCTTTCTTT. Amino acids: CASSWRDGSIMNTEAFF.

The chain carries TRBV4-3 and TRBJ2-7; 10 positions agree with TRBD2. Per the germline V gene, CDR1 is LGHNA and CDR2 is YSLEER. With 3 bases clipped from V and 4 bases from J, the junction kept 3 bases outside the gene matches. The CDR3 is made up of 14 amino acids. CDR3: CASSQGLASYEQYF. The CDR3 DNA reads TGCGCCAGCAGCCAGGGACTAGCGTCATACGAGCAGTACTTC.

As to this clone: The identical CDR3 is also encoded by other nucleotide sequences in the sample. This chain uses TRBV9 with TRBJ2-1; 10 bases fit TRBD2. Germline CDR1 SGDLS, CDR2 YYNGEE. The V gene end was trimmed by 3 bases and the J gene end by 0 bases; junction bases not matched to a gene: 0. This CDR3 is 15 amino acids long. The CDR3 protein is CASSASGSSYNEQFF. As DNA, the CDR3 is TGTGCCAGCAGCGCTAGCGGGAGCTCCTACAATGAGCAGTTCTTC.

This clone was found once. The V gene is TRBV4-1, the J gene TRBJ1-3; no firm D call. Germline CDR1 is MGHRA and CDR2 is YSYEKL. CDR3 length: 14 amino acids. Trimming took off 6 bases at V and 2 bases at J, with 11 bases between the two ends. The DNA of the CDR3 is TGCGCCAGCAGTGACGCCTTAACTGGAAACACCATATATTTT. This gives the protein CASSDALTGNTIYF.

The chain recombines TRBV7-9 with TRBJ2-2, with TRBD1 matching over 9 bases. Unmatched junction bases numbered 6, after V lost 5 bases and J lost 5 bases. Germline CDR1 reads SEHNR; CDR2 reads FQNEAQ (reference sequence). The CDR3 has 15 residues. The CDR3 loop reads CASSERDRVTGELFF. CDR3 nucleotides: TGTGCCAGCAGCGAACGGGACAGGGTGACCGGGGAGCTGTTTTTT. Based on the CDR3 plus reference TRBV7-9 and TRBJ2-2, the full variable domain is DTGVSQNPRHKITKRGQNVTFRCDPISEHNRLYWYRQTLGQGPEFLTYFQNEAQLEKSRLLSDRFSAERPKGSFSTLEIQRTEQGDSAMYLCASSERDRVTGELFFGEGSRLTVL.

The chain combines TRBV11-3 with TRBJ2-1, with D perhaps matching TRBD2 (5 bases). This CDR3 has 12 amino acids. V gave up 6 bases and J gave up 6 bases, with 9 bases separating them. Germline V gene sequence: CDR1 SGHNT, CDR2 YENEEA. CDR3 coding DNA: TGTGCCAGCAGTTGGACTGCCAATGAGCAGTTCTTC. It encodes CASSWTANEQFF.

The chain is built from TRBV7-8 and TRBJ2-3; the match to TRBD2 covers 8 bases. V trimming: 3 bases; J trimming: 0 bases; junction bases outside the gene matches: 14. The CDR3 extends over 19 amino acids. The germline CDR1 and CDR2 sequences are SGHVS and FQNEAQ. CDR3 protein: CASSFRASGYDRSTDTQYF. The CDR3 region has the DNA TGTGCCAGCAGCTTCAGGGCTAGCGGGTACGACCGAAGCACAGATACGCAGTATTTT.

The rearrangement uses TRBV15 and TRBJ2-3; D gene ambiguous. The CDR3 consists of 11 residues. Germline V gene lookup returns CDR1 LNHNV and CDR2 YYDKDF (reference sequence). V was trimmed by 3 bases and J by 5 bases, leaving 3 bases between them. CDR3 in DNA: TGTGCCACCAGCAGGATAGATACGCAGTATTTT. This sequence encodes CATSRIDTQYF.

The V call is TRBV19, the J call TRBJ1-4; perhaps TRBD1 as D (5 bases). V lost 9 bases to trimming and J lost 7 bases, with 15 bases between them. The CDR3 has 13 residues. In germline, CDR1 is LNHDA, CDR2 SQIVND (reference sequence). CDR3 sequence (DNA): TGTGCCAGCTCAGAATGGGGGAGTGAAAAACTGTTTTTT. Amino acids: CASSEWGSEKLFF.

A single count supports this clone. The genes are TRBV28 and TRBJ2-2, with D perhaps given as TRBD1 or TRBD2 (5 bases each). The CDR3 contains 15 residues. Trimming shortened V by 7 bases and J by 5 bases, and 17 bases separated the two germline ends. Germline V lookup: CDR1 MDHEN, CDR2 SYDVKM. This CDR3 is CASTWDAEGTGELFF. DNA for the CDR3: TGTGCCAGCACCTGGGACGCCGAGGGAACCGGGGAGCTGTTTTTT.

This clone was found once. The V gene is TRBV28, the J gene TRBJ2-7; 9 bases are shared with TRBD2. This CDR3 is built from 18 residues. The J segment lost 6 bases and the V segment lost 6 bases, leaving 21 bases of the junction unmatched. Looked up from germline, CDR1 is MDHEN and CDR2 is SYDVKM. The CDR3 loop is CASSTLLYTGLAPVEQYF. CDR3 DNA sequence: TGTGCCAGCAGCACCCTCTTATACACCGGACTAGCGCCCGTCGAGCAGTACTTC. Complete variable domain (other parts from reference TRBV28 and TRBJ2-7): DVKVTQSSRYLVKRTGEKVFLECVQDMDHENMFWYRQDPGLGLRLIYFSYDVKMKEKGDIPEGYSVSREKKERFSLILESASTNQTSMYLCASSTLLYTGLAPVEQYFGPGTRLTVT.

The V call is TRBV15, the J call TRBJ2-1; D remains ambiguous. With 5 bases removed from V and 0 bases from J, the gap between germline ends came to 8 bases. CDR3 length: 14 amino acids. Germline V gene data show CDR1 as LNHNV and CDR2 as YYDKDF (reference sequence). CDR3 loop: CATSEQSSYNEQFF. CDR3 nucleotides: TGTGCCACCAGCGAACAAAGCTCCTACAATGAGCAGTTCTTC. The variable domain in full, with the rest retrieved from reference TRBV15 and TRBJ2-1, is DAMVIQNPRYQVTQFGKPVTLSCSQTLNHNVMYWYQQKSSQAPKLLFHYYDKDFNNEADTPDNFQSRRPNTSFCFLDIRSPGLGDTAMYLCATSEQSSYNEQFFGPGTRLTVL.

This clone was counted once. This chain connects TRBV6-1 to TRBJ2-5; D ambiguous. Germline CDR1 MNHNS, CDR2 SASEGT. Trimming removed 2 bases at V and 0 bases at J, with 4 bases between. This CDR3 is 13 amino acids long. CDR3 loop: CASSEYNQETQYF. CDR3 sequence (DNA): TGTGCCAGCAGTGAATACAACCAAGAGACCCAGTACTTC.